This entry is about one TCR beta chain. Its antigen is currently unknown. These data originate in a study of T cell responses to AZD1222 COVID-19 vaccine. General study results and limits: Females outnumbered males among donors, who were mostly white British; clonal diversity was possibly underestimated. CD4 TCRs linked to vaccination spanned spike, dominating at 160-218 and 743-854.

Trimming removed 5 bases from V and 1 base from J, with 12 bases in between. Germline-derived CDR1 and CDR2 are MNHEY and SMNVEV (reference sequence). This CDR3 is 15 amino acids long. Sequenced by immunoSEQ multiplex PCR; TCRdb stores in-frame clones only, minus some. The sample shows 75,000 to 90,000 clones, 80% to 90% of them seen only once. The V gene is TRBV27, the J gene TRBJ2-1; D not certain. The sample here was peripheral blood, taken 28 days after the second AZD1222 dose. This clonotype was sampled from an adult who received the AZD1222 COVID-19 vaccine. CDR3 in DNA: TGTGCCAGCAGTCCCTCGACCGGGTCCTACAATGAGCAGTTCTTC. Translation gives CASSPSTGSYNEQFF.